A selection of T cell receptor beta chains follows, all from one sample in a study of vaccination effects on CD4 cells after COVID-19. The antigens of these receptors remain unknown. Sequencing was performed with immunoSEQ multiplex PCR; in TCRdb, only in-frame clones are kept and a portion is missing. The sample lists some 50,000 clones; around 80% were seen once. The sample was CD4+ T cells from PBMCs cultured with HCoV-OC43 spike peptides, taken after COVID-19 vaccination. All receptors come from a human donor who received a COVID-19 vaccine. Both conserved end residues are part of each CDR3. Fields, in order: clone size, D gene, J gene, V gene, CDR3 DNA, CDR3 protein. The D gene is left open where the match is weak. Size tells how often a clone was seen (once, few, many) or the class of an expanded clone, and some rows leave it out.

>.|TRBD2|TRBJ2-5|TRBV5-4
TGTGCCAGCAGCTTGGGGACTAGCGGGGGTGAGACCCAGTACTTC
CASSLGTSGGETQYF
>.|TRBD1|TRBJ2-6|TRBV7-9
TGTGCCAGCAGACGACAGGGGCCCGGGGCCAACGTCCTGACTTTC
CASRRQGPGANVLTF
>.|.|TRBJ2-7|TRBV21-1
TGTGCCAGCAGCGTCGAGGGAAACTCAGGCTACGAGCAGTACTTC
CASSVEGNSGYEQYF
>.|.|TRBJ1-6|TRBV19
TGTGCCAGTAGTATTTCCGGGGGCTCCTATAATTCACCCCTCCACTTT
CASSISGGSYNSPLHF
>.|.|TRBJ2-5|TRBV6-1
TGTGCCAGCAGTGAACGGGGAGAGACCCAGTACTTC
CASSERGETQYF
>.|.|TRBJ1-1|TRBV19
TGTGCCAGTAGTTCGGTGGGGGGGAACACTGAAGCTTTCTTT
CASSSVGGNTEAFF
>once|.|TRBJ1-5|TRBV19
TGTGCCAGTAGTATAGACGTCGCCGGGACATTGAATCAGCCCCAGCATTTT
CASSIDVAGTLNQPQHF
>.|.|TRBJ1-1|TRBV4-1
TGCGCCAGCAGCCAGGACCGCGTCGGGGGAGCTTTCTTT
CASSQDRVGGAFF
>.|TRBD1|TRBJ2-1|TRBV5-1
TGCGCCAGCAGCGCAGACAGGGGTCCTGAGCAGTTCTTC
CASSADRGPEQFF
>.|TRBD1|TRBJ1-5|TRBV6-4
TGTGCCAGCAGTGAGACAGGGGGCAATCAGCCCCAGCATTTT
CASSETGGNQPQHF
>.|TRBD1|TRBJ2-7|TRBV5-5
TGTGCCAGCAGCTTCGTATTTTTACTCAACCGACAGGGGTATACCTACGAGCAGTACTTC
CASSFVFLLNRQGYTYEQYF
>.|TRBD1|TRBJ2-7|TRBV6-5
TGTGCCAGCAGGGGACAGGGGGCGTTTTACGAGCAGTACTTC
CASRGQGAFYEQYF
>.|.|TRBJ2-7|TRBV7-9
TGTGCCAGCAGCCCGACAGACCACGAGCAGTACTTC
CASSPTDHEQYF
>few|TRBD1|TRBJ1-1|TRBV10-1
TGCGCCAGCATGAGACAGGGGGACTCTGAAGCTTTCTTT
CASMRQGDSEAFF
>few|.|TRBJ1-1|TRBV29-1
TGCAGCGTTGGGGGAACCCTCCGGACTGAAGCTTTCTTT
CSVGGTLRTEAFF
>.|.|TRBJ2-7|TRBV9
TGTGCCAGCAGCGTAGGGGAAATTAGCTCCTACGAGCAGTACTTC
CASSVGEISSYEQYF
>.|.|TRBJ1-2|TRBV6-1
TGTGCCAGCAGTGAAGAAGGCAGAGATGGCTACACCTTC
CASSEEGRDGYTF
>.|.|TRBJ2-5|TRBV12-3/TRBV12-4
TGTGCCAGCAGTTTCTTTCGTGAGACCCAGTACTTC
CASSFFRETQYF
>.|TRBD2|TRBJ2-3|TRBV19
TGTGCCAGTAGTAGCGTAGCGGGGAACACAGATACGCAGTATTTT
CASSSVAGNTDTQYF
>.|TRBD2|TRBJ2-1|TRBV5-1
TGCGCCAGCAGCTCCAGGACTAGCGGCAATGAGCAGTTCTTC
CASSSRTSGNEQFF
>few|TRBD1|TRBJ1-1|TRBV6-5
TGTGCCAGCAGCCGTGGACAGGGGGAGACTGAAGCTTTCTTT
CASSRGQGETEAFF
>.|.|TRBJ1-6|TRBV5-5
TGTGCCAGCAGCTTCGGGCAGATTAATTCACCCCTCCACTTT
CASSFGQINSPLHF
>.|.|TRBJ1-1|TRBV13
TGTGCCAGCAGCCTACGAATTAACACTGAAGCTTTCTTT
CASSLRINTEAFF
>.|.|TRBJ1-1|TRBV14
TGTGCCAGCAGCACGAACGGGGGGGTTACTGAAGCTTTCTTT
CASSTNGGVTEAFF
>.|TRBD1|TRBJ2-3|TRBV5-1
TGCGCCAGCATCCTCGGACAGGGTGCAACAGATACGCAGTATTTT
CASILGQGATDTQYF
>.|.|TRBJ2-1|TRBV6-5
TGTGCCAGCAGTTCAAAGAGCCCTAGCAATGAGCAGTTCTTC
CASSSKSPSNEQFF
>.|.|TRBJ1-5|TRBV9
TGTGCCAGCAGCGTCGGGACGGTAAATCAGCCCCAGCATTTT
CASSVGTVNQPQHF
>once|TRBD2|TRBJ2-7|TRBV5-1
TGCGCCAGCAGCTTGGGCGGCCGACTGACTAGCGGGAGACTCTTTCGCGAGCAGTACTTC
CASSLGGRLTSGRLFREQYF
>.|.|TRBJ2-3|TRBV28
TGTGCCAGCATGTGGGGGGGCACAGATACGCAGTATTTT
CASMWGGTDTQYF
>.|.|TRBJ2-3|TRBV12-3/TRBV12-4
TGTGCCAGCAGCTTTAGCACAGATACGCAGTATTTT
CASSFSTDTQYF
>.|.|TRBJ1-1|TRBV5-1
TGCGCCAGCAGCGGACCCGACAGTCCGAACACTGAAGCTTTCTTT
CASSGPDSPNTEAFF
>once|.|TRBJ1-1|TRBV5-6
TGTGCCAGCAGCTATCGGGTGGGAGAGGAAGCTTTCTTT
CASSYRVGEEAFF
>.|TRBD2|TRBJ2-3|TRBV5-1
TGCGCCAGCAGCCGTACCGTCGGACTAGCGGATAGCACAGATACGCAGTATTTT
CASSRTVGLADSTDTQYF
>.|.|TRBJ1-6|TRBV12-3/TRBV12-4
TGTGCCAGCAGTTTAGGGGGTAATTCACCCCTCCACTTT
CASSLGGNSPLHF
>.|.|TRBJ1-1|TRBV19
TGTGCCAGTAGTATTGCCGCAGGGGTCACTGAAGCTTTCTTT
CASSIAAGVTEAFF
>few|.|TRBJ2-5|TRBV5-1
TGCGCCAGCACGCCCGGCGAGACCCAGTACTTC
CASTPGETQYF
>.|TRBD2|TRBJ2-1|TRBV11-2
TGTGCCAGCAGCCCGATACTAGCGGGAGACGACAATGAGCAGTTCTTC
CASSPILAGDDNEQFF
>.|.|TRBJ1-2|TRBV28
TGTGCCAGCAGTTTAATGGCGATCCGAAACTATGGCTACACCTTC
CASSLMAIRNYGYTF
>few|.|TRBJ1-1|TRBV10-1
TGCGCCAGCAGTGACCAAACTCTCCAAGCTTTCTTT
CASSDQTLQAFF
>.|.|TRBJ1-4|TRBV4-1
TGCGCCAGCAGCCACCCAGGGTCTCGGGGGGATGATGAAAAACTGTTTTTT
CASSHPGSRGDDEKLFF
>few|.|TRBJ2-1|TRBV7-9
TGTGCCAGCAGCTTAGTAGGGACGGGGTACAATGAGCAGTTCTTC
CASSLVGTGYNEQFF
>.|TRBD2|TRBJ2-1|TRBV7-2
TGTGCCAGCAGCTTAGCTAGCGGGGGTAGCTACAATGAGCAGTTCTTC
CASSLASGGSYNEQFF
>few|.|TRBJ1-2|TRBV12-3/TRBV12-4
TGTGCCAGCAGTCTAAGACCCGGGGATGGCTACACCTTC
CASSLRPGDGYTF
>few|TRBD2|TRBJ2-7|TRBV19
TGTGCCAGTAGTATAGATCTGGGAGCGGGAGTAAGCTACGAGCAGTACTTC
CASSIDLGAGVSYEQYF
>.|.|TRBJ1-1|TRBV24-1
TGTGCCACCAGAAGCAGGACTGAAGCTTTCTTT
CATRSRTEAFF
>.|.|TRBJ2-7|TRBV5-1
TGCGCCAGCAGCTTGGGGGACAACAACTACGAGCAGTACTTC
CASSLGDNNYEQYF
>.|.|TRBJ1-1|TRBV18
TGTGCCAGCTCACCACCGGGACACATGAGGACTGAAGCTTTCTTT
CASSPPGHMRTEAFF
>.|.|TRBJ2-3|TRBV13
TGTGCCAGCAGCTTTTTTCCCAACACAGATACGCAGTATTTT
CASSFFPNTDTQYF
>.|.|TRBJ1-1|TRBV5-6
TGTGCCAGCAGCTTGGCCGGACGGAGGAACACTGAAGCTTTCTTT
CASSLAGRRNTEAFF
>once|.|TRBJ1-1|TRBV5-5
TGTGCCAGCAGCTTGGGTGTTGGACGGATGAACCGGGGGACTGAAGCTTTCTTT
CASSLGVGRMNRGTEAFF
>.|TRBD1|TRBJ1-1|TRBV6-6
TGTGCCAGCACTCGGGACAGCACTGAAGCTTTCTTT
CASTRDSTEAFF
>.|TRBD1|TRBJ2-5|TRBV4-2
TGTGCCAGCAGCCACCGGACAGGGGAAGAGACCCAGTACTTC
CASSHRTGEETQYF
>.|.|TRBJ2-1|TRBV12-3/TRBV12-4
TGTGCCAGCAGTTTACTAGGGTTTGAGCAGTTCTTC
CASSLLGFEQFF
>.|.|TRBJ1-1|TRBV5-1
TGCGCCAGCAGCCCTGGAGGGAGAAGCACTGAAGCTTTCTTT
CASSPGGRSTEAFF
>.|.|TRBJ2-2|TRBV7-2
TGTGCCAGCAGCCCAATGACGGGTTACACCGGGGAGCTGTTTTTT
CASSPMTGYTGELFF
>.|.|TRBJ1-5|TRBV2
TGTGCCAGCGGGAGGGCGGGGGGCGAGAATCAGCCCCAGCATTTT
CASGRAGGENQPQHF
>.|TRBD2|TRBJ2-1|TRBV2
TGTGCCAGCAGGAGACTAGCAAGCGATGAGCAGTTCTTC
CASRRLASDEQFF
>.|.|TRBJ1-1|TRBV18
TGTGCCAGCTCCCCCCGGGGGGCCCTGAACACTGAAGCTTTCTTT
CASSPRGALNTEAFF
>.|TRBD2|TRBJ2-7|TRBV9
TGTGCCAGCAGCGTAGGCTGGCGGGGGAGCTACGAGCAGTACTTC
CASSVGWRGSYEQYF
>.|.|TRBJ2-3|TRBV18
TGTGCCAGCTCACCACCGGGGGTGAGTGGTACAGATACGCAGTATTTT
CASSPPGVSGTDTQYF